Following are 15 T cell receptor beta chains from one sample sequenced in a study of shared clonotypes between healthy human individuals. Only in-frame clones appear in the TCRdb table, and some are missing; sequencing was by immunoSEQ multiplex PCR. The sample has around 2.3 million clones; 90% to 97% are singletons. The sample was naive CD4+ T cells sorted from blood. Sample subset: CD45RA+ positively selected. The receptor source for this set is a man between 18 and 35 years old in good health.

The chain couples TRBV18 to TRBJ1-2; 9 bases match TRBD1. Trimming removed 2 bases from V and 4 bases from J; junction bases left unmatched: 5. The CDR3 runs 15 residues. Germline CDR1 and CDR2: KGHSH and LQKENI. The CDR3, as DNA: TGTGCCAGCTCACCAAGTACAGGGGGCACCTATGGCTACACCTTC. This sequence encodes CASSPSTGGTYGYTF.

The chain recombines TRBV30 with TRBJ2-7; D call uncertain. This CDR3 comprises 12 residues. The germline V gene encodes CDR1 GTSNPN and CDR2 SVGIG (reference sequence). With 1 base removed from V and 3 bases from J, the gap between germline ends came to 7 bases. This CDR3 reads CAWSESYYEQYF. The CDR3 nucleotides read TGTGCCTGGAGTGAGTCTTACTACGAGCAGTACTTC.

The chain combines TRBV7-8 with TRBJ1-1; possibly TRBD1 for D (5 bases). This CDR3 region has 14 residues. Trimming removed 4 bases at V and 4 bases at J, with 13 bases between. The V gene's germline CDR1 is SGHVS and CDR2 FQNEAQ. The CDR3 spells CASSSQGGGTEAFF. The CDR3 DNA sequence: TGTGCCAGCAGCTCCCAGGGTGGTGGCACTGAAGCTTTCTTT.

The V call is TRBV5-1, the J call TRBJ1-6; D is unresolved. With 0 bases removed from V and 8 bases from J, the gap between germline ends came to 6 bases. The CDR3 has 13 amino acids. Per the germline V gene, CDR1 is SGHRS and CDR2 is YFSETQ. CDR3 residues: CASSLEEDSPLHF. The CDR3 DNA reads TGCGCCAGCAGCTTGGAAGAGGATTCACCCCTCCACTTT.

The chain couples TRBV6-1 to TRBJ1-6; D not certain. This CDR3 has 13 amino acids. Trimming stripped 2 bases from V and 7 bases from J, with 6 bases between. CDR1 is MNHNS, CDR2 SASEGT, per germline. The DNA of the CDR3 is TGTGCCAGCAGTGAAATGATCAATTCACCCCTCCACTTT. This translates into CASSEMINSPLHF.

This clone was detected only a few times. V is TRBV25-1 and J is TRBJ2-2, with D perhaps TRBD1 (6 bases). CDR3 size: 14 residues. The germline V gene encodes CDR1 MGHDK and CDR2 SYGVNS. The V end was cut by 6 bases, the J end by 0 bases, with 8 bases between. The CDR3: CASSDRSNTGELFF. The CDR3 bases are TGTGCCAGCAGCGACAGGTCGAACACCGGGGAGCTGTTTTTT.

V and J are TRBV7-9 and TRBJ2-1; 11 bases are a match to TRBD1. This CDR3 region has 15 residues. Germline CDR1 SEHNR, CDR2 FQNEAQ (reference sequence). V lost 4 bases and J lost 1; bases outside the gene matches: 0. CDR3 nucleotide sequence: TGTGCCAGCAGCTGGGACAGGGGGTCCTACAATGAGCAGTTCTTC. It is translated as CASSWDRGSYNEQFF. Filled out from reference TRBV7-9 and TRBJ2-1, the complete variable domain reads DTGVSQNPRHKITKRGQNVTFRCDPISEHNRLYWYRQTLGQGPEFLTYFQNEAQLEKSRLLSDRFSAERPKGSFSTLEIQRTEQGDSAMYLCASSWDRGSYNEQFFGPGTRLTVL.

This chain's CDR3 is CASSPGTGVSYEQYF. In DNA form, the CDR3 reads TGTGCCAGCAGCCCCGGGACAGGGGTTTCCTACGAGCAGTACTTC. The chain carries TRBV5-6 and TRBJ2-7; 10 bases map to TRBD1. The CDR3 has 15 amino acids. The junction had 5 bases not matched to a gene; V was cut back by 4 bases and J by 1 base. CDR1 is SGHDT, CDR2 YYEEEE, per germline. The full variable domain, its missing parts supplied by reference TRBV5-6 and TRBJ2-7, is DAGVTQSPTHLIKTRGQQVTLRCSPKSGHDTVSWYQQALGQGPQFIFQYYEEEERQRGNFPDRFSGHQFPNYSSELNVNALLLGDSALYLCASSPGTGVSYEQYFGPGTRLTVT.

The rearrangement links TRBV2 to TRBJ1-5; D possibly corresponds to TRBD1 (6 bases). V lost 2 bases, J lost 3 bases, and 11 bases lay in between. The CDR3 has 15 residues. The germline V gene has CDR1 SNHLY and CDR2 FYNNEI. This CDR3 reads CASSELDSPNQPQHF. DNA for the CDR3: TGTGCCAGCAGTGAATTGGACAGTCCCAATCAGCCCCAGCATTTT.

The gene calls are TRBV10-2 and TRBJ1-2, with a weak D call TRBD1 (6 bases). Trimming shortened V by 2 bases and J by 4 bases, and 8 bases separated the two germline ends. The CDR3 totals 13 residues. Per germline, CDR1 WSHSY and CDR2 SAAADI. The DNA for the CDR3 is TGCGCCAGCAGTGAGCAGGGGACCTATGGCTACACCTTC. As protein: CASSEQGTYGYTF.

This clone appeared a single time. The V gene is TRBV10-3, the J gene TRBJ2-5; the match to TRBD2 covers 9 bases. From germline, CDR1 is ENHRY and CDR2 SYGVKD. J lost 3 bases, V lost 8 bases, and 4 bases had no gene match. There are 13 residues in the CDR3. The chain's CDR3 is CAIGPSGKETQYF. CDR3 bases: TGTGCCATCGGGCCTAGCGGGAAAGAGACCCAGTACTTC.

J is TRBJ2-7 and V is TRBV5-1, with 7 bases lining up with TRBD1. J lost 3 bases, V lost 0 bases, and 3 bases had no gene match. This CDR3 region has 14 residues. The germline V gene encodes CDR1 SGHRS and CDR2 YFSETQ. Written as DNA, the CDR3 is TGCGCCAGCAGCTTGGTAGCAGGGGGCTACGAGCAGTACTTC. It translates to CASSLVAGGYEQYF. Variable domain in full (rest from reference TRBV5-1 and TRBJ2-7): KAGVTQTPRYLIKTRGQQVTLSCSPISGHRSVSWYQQTPGQGLQFLFEYFSETQRNKGNFPGRFSGRQFSNSRSEMNVSTLELGDSALYLCASSLVAGGYEQYFGPGTRLTVT.

This chain joins TRBV2 and TRBJ2-1; 16 bases are shared with TRBD2. The CDR3 runs to 19 residues. Germline loops: CDR1 SNHLY, CDR2 FYNNEI. The J segment lost 0 bases and the V segment lost 3 bases, leaving 5 bases of the junction unmatched. This CDR3 reads CASSDSGTSGRASYNEQFF. The DNA for the CDR3 is TGTGCCAGCAGTGATTCCGGGACTAGCGGGAGGGCCTCCTACAATGAGCAGTTCTTC.

V usage is TRBV7-9 and J usage is TRBJ1-1, with D unclear. V lost 5 bases and J 1 base, leaving 8 bases between the germline ends. This CDR3 has 13 amino acids. In germline, CDR1 is SEHNR, CDR2 FQNEAQ (reference sequence). The CDR3: CASSQDPNTEAFF. Written as DNA, the CDR3 is TGTGCCAGCAGCCAGGACCCGAACACTGAAGCTTTCTTT.

This clone has only one observation. This chain links TRBV14 with TRBJ2-1; the match to TRBD2 covers 12 bases. Looked up from germline, CDR1 is SGHDN and CDR2 is FVKESK. The CDR3 contains 19 residues. V lost 4 bases to trimming and J lost 0 bases; unmatched junction nucleotides: 10. The CDR3 sequence is CASSRPGLAGSSSYNEQFF. As DNA, the CDR3 is TGTGCCAGCAGCCGCCCGGGACTAGCGGGTTCTAGCTCCTACAATGAGCAGTTCTTC.